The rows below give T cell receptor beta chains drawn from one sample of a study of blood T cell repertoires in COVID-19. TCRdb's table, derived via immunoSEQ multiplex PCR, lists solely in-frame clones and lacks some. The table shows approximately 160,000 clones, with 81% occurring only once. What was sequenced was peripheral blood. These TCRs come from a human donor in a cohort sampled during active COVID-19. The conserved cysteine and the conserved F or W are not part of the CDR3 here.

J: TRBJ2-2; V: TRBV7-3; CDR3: ASSLSPGGFGELF
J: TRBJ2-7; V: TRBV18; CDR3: ASSQLGGQGNEQY
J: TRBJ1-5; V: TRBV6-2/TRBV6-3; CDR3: ASSLIRGPKSNQPQH
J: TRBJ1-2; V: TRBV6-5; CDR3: ASSPGQSYGYT
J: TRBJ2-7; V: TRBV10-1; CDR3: ASSRDRTYEQY
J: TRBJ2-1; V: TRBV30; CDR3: AWGDDIYNEQF
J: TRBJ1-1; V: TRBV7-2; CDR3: ASSTTGTGNTEAF
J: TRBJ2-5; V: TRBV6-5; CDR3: ASRNRRGETQY
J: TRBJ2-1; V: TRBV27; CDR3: ASSPRGDLYNEQF
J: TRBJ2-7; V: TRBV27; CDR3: ASGKGLAQY
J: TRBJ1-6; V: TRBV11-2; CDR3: ASSRQYNSPLH
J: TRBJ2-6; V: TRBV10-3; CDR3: AISDSGTGANVLT
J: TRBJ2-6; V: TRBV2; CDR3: ASSDWASGANVLT